A single sample gave rise to the 8 T cell receptor beta chains below, sequenced in a study of CD8 T cells in cerebrospinal fluid in Alzheimer's disease. One entry per CDR3 protein, without DNA, is what TCRdb gives after re-calling the 10x single-cell sequencing reads. The sample's table shows 540 or so distinct CDR3 sequences. The sample comprised cerebrospinal fluid. The source of these receptors is a human donor with Parkinson's disease.

This clonotype is deemed medium-sized by its frequency. The gene calls are TRBV7-2 and TRBJ2-2; the D call from TCRdb, TRBD2, cannot be confirmed without DNA. The CDR3 is 16 amino acids. Germline V gives CDR1 SGHTA, CDR2 FQGNSA. The CDR3 reads CASSPRTSGSVGELFF.

Its frequency marks this clonotype as medium-sized. Here the CDR3 reads CASSYGGAKNIQYF. V usage is TRBV6-2 or TRBV6-3 and J usage is TRBJ2-4; TCRdb lists TRBD1, though no DNA is available to test this call. The CDR3 is 14 residues long. Germline assignment: CDR1 MNHEY and CDR2 SVGEGT.

According to its frequency, this clonotype is large. The chain carries TRBV2 and TRBJ2-7. CDR1 is SNHLY, CDR2 FYNNEI, per germline. The CDR3 spans 12 residues. The chain's CDR3 is CASNGQSYEQYF.

Measured by frequency, this clonotype is large (0.1 to 1%). V usage is TRBV28 and J usage is TRBJ2-7. The CDR3 loop spans 13 amino acids. CDR1 is MDHEN, CDR2 SYDVKM, per germline. This CDR3 reads CASRLEAQYEQYF.

Frequency places this clonotype as large. The V gene is TRBV11-1, the J gene TRBJ1-1. Germline V lookup: CDR1 SGHAT, CDR2 FQDESV (reference sequence). The CDR3 has 14 amino acids. The CDR3 loop reads CASSPDGLNTEAFF.

Its frequency marks this clonotype as large (0.1 to 1%). The chain employs TRBV12-3 or TRBV12-4 and TRBJ2-1; absent DNA, TCRdb's TRBD1 call cannot be checked. This CDR3 has 13 residues. The CDR3 protein is CASSPGEVREQFF.

Measured by frequency, this clonotype is large. V gene TRBV7-9 combines with J gene TRBJ2-3; the TCRdb call, TRBD1, lacks DNA for checking. Germline V gene sequence: CDR1 SEHNR, CDR2 FQNEAQ (reference sequence). The CDR3 contains 15 residues. The CDR3 loop reads CASSFFFQGADTQYF.

Considering frequency, this clonotype is medium-sized (0.01 to 0.1%). The CDR3 here is CASSQGTLGNEKLFF. The chain uses TRBV6-1 and TRBJ1-4. Germline V gene data show CDR1 as MNHNS and CDR2 as SASEGT. CDR3 length equals 15 residues.